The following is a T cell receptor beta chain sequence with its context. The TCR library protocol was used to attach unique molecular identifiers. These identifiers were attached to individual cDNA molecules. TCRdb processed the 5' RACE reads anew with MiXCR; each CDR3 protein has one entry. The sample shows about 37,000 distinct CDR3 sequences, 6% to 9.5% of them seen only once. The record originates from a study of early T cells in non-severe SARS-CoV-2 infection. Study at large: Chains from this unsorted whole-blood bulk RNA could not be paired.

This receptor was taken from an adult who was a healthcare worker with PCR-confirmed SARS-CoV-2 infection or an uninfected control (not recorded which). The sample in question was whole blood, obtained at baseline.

CDR3 amino acids: CATSEGLGQYF. For the CDR3, the DNA is TGTGCCACCAGTGAGGGACTCGGGCAGTACTTC. The chain combines TRBV24-1 with TRBJ2-7; weak D call: TRBD2 (6 bases). The CDR3 has 11 amino acids. Germline loops: CDR1 KGHDR, CDR2 SFDVKD. The V end lost 4 bases, the J end lost 9 bases, and 9 bases lay between the germline ends.